This T cell receptor beta chain was observed in a study of blood T cell repertoires in COVID-19 (dated by TCRdb to 2020 to 2021). Broadly, across the study: Samples from collaborators originated in the United States, Italy and Spain and spanned both the acute and convalescent phases of COVID-19. The material from the prospective study consisted of cDNA or gDNA derived from T cells, B-cell-depleted T cells, or PBMCs. Deeply sampled blood TCRbeta repertoires from subjects exposed to, actively infected with, or recovered from COVID-19 were included in the dataset. The repertoires were released in a freely available public database meant as a resource for research on the immune response to SARS-CoV-2. The samples were drawn from two sources: the first 160 participants of the ongoing ImmuneRACE study, and over 950 subjects contributed by 6 global collaborators. Nearly every sample came with metadata listing a de-identified subject ID, COVID-19 status, age in years and sex. Where HLA class I and class II types were available, the types were taken from metadata supplied by the sample provider, not from assay-based typing. Study-level results and caveats: Clinical and demographic metadata were provided uncurated, with the amount varying by source and participant.

Comments on this clone: It lacks a known antigen. No qualities accompany the bases; no much larger clone lies one base away.

Samples from volunteer blood donors who had recovered from COVID-19 were contributed by a second Seattle source. Each collaborating institution followed its own protocols to collect whole blood in K2EDTA tubes. For TCRbeta analysis, collaborators shipped samples in one of three forms: frozen whole blood, isolated PBMCs, or DNA extracted from either of those sample types. The V end loses 4 bases and the J end loses 3 bases, and a stretch of 9 bases separates them. The CDR3 holds 14 amino acids from the cysteine to the phenylalanine. The entry retains the CDR3 DNA only, 42 bases that are in frame from base 1. CDR1 and CDR2 were assigned from the germline V gene as MDHEN and SYDVKM. TCRbeta CDR3 regions were amplified from genomic DNA using the immunoSEQ Assay, a bias-controlled multiplex PCR. Regarding the original processing steps: Nucleated cell counts per sample were estimated from amplification of reference gene primers within the assay. To quantify the absolute abundance of each unique TCRbeta CDR3 rearrangement, sequence reads were collapsed and filtered. For each sample, productive Simpson clonality was calculated as the square root of Simpson's diversity index over productive rearrangements. TCRdb's version of the immuneACCESS table is confined to in-frame rearrangements and falls short of the full clone set. An unresolved V gene accounts for under half of the shortfall where checked; the remainder is of unknown origin. V and J calls and clone size are as listed in that table; D and trimming were resolved from the DNA. Here the sample has hundreds of thousands of clones; around 87% occur a single time. Around 2.1% of the sample lies in the top ten.

Sequencing used peripheral blood. Recombination linked TRBV28 to TRBJ1-4, and the D gene may be TRBD1, 6 bases matching. The receptor was derived from a woman aged 30 to 39 who had recovered from COVID-19. The CDR3 amino acid sequence is: CASSSQGSNEKLFF. The nucleotide sequence reads as follows: TGTGCCAGCAGTTCACAGGGATCTAATGAAAAACTGTTTTTT.